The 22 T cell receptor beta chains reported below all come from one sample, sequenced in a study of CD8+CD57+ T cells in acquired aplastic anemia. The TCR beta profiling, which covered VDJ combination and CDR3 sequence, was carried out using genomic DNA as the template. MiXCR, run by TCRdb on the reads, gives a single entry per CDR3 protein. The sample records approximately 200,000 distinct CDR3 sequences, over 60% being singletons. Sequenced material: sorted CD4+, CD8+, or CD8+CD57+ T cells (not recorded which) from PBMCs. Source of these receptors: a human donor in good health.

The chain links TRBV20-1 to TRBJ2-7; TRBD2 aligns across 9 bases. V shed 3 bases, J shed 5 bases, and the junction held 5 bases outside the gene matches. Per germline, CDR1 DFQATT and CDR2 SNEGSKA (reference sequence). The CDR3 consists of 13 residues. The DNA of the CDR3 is TGCAGTGCTAGGGGACTAGCAACGAACGAGCAGTACTTC. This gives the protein CSARGLATNEQYF.

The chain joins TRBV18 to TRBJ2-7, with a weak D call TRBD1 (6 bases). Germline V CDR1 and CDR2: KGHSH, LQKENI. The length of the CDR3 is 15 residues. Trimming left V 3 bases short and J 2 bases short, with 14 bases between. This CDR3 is CASSPPQGPPYEQYF. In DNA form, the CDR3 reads TGTGCCAGCTCACCCCCCCAGGGGCCCCCCTACGAGCAGTACTTC.

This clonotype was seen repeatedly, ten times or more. The CDR3 DNA is TGCGCCAGCAGCCAAGATCGGAGCGGGGGCACAGATACGCAGTATTTT. It codes for CASSQDRSGGTDTQYF. The chain is built from TRBV4-3 and TRBJ2-3, with 7 bases matching TRBD2. Germline trimming cut 0 bases from V and 1 base from J; bases unmatched to any gene: 4. The CDR3 spans 16 residues. Germline CDR1 and CDR2: LGHNA and YSLEER.

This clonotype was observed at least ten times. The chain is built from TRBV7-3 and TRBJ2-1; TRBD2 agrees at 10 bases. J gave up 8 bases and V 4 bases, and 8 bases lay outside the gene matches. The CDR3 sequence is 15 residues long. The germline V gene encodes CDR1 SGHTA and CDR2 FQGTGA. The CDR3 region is CASSSLLAGEHEQFF. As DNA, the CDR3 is TGTGCCAGCAGCTCCCTTCTAGCGGGAGAGCATGAGCAGTTCTTC.

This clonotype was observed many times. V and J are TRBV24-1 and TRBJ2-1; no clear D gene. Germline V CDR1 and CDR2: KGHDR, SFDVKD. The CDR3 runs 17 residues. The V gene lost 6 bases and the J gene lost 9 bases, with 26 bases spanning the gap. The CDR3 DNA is TGTGCCACCAGTTCACCCGGCCATCCCCAGGCCCGCGGTGAGCAGTTCTTC. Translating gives CATSSPGHPQARGEQFF.

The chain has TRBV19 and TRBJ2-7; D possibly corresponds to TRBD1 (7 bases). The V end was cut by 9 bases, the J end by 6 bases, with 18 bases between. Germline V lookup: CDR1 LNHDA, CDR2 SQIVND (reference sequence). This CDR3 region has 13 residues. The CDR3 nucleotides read TGTGCCAGCCAGCGACAGGGAGGAACCGAGCAGTACTTC. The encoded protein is CASQRQGGTEQYF.

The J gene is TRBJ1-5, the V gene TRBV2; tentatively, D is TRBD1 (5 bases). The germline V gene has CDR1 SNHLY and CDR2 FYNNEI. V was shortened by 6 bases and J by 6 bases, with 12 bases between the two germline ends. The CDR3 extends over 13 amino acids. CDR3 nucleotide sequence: TGTGCCAGCAGAGACAGAGTGGGTCAGCCCCAGCATTTT. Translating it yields CASRDRVGQPQHF. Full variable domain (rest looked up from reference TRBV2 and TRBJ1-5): EPEVTQTPSHQVTQMGQEVILRCVPISNHLYFYWYRQILGQKVEFLVSFYNNEISEKSEIFDDQFSVERPDGSNFTLKIRSTKLEDSAMYFCASRDRVGQPQHFGDGTRLSIL.

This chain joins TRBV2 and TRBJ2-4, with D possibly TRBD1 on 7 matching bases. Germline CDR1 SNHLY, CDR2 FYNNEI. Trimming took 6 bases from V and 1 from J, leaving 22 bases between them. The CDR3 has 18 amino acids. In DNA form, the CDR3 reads TGTGCCAGCAGCAGAGTTCGAACAGGGGAGGTGGCCAAAAACATTCAGTACTTC. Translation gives CASSRVRTGEVAKNIQYF.

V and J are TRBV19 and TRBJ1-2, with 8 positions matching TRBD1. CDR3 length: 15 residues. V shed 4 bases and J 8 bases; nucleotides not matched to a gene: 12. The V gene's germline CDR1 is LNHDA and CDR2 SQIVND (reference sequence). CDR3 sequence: CASSTYPRGREGYTF. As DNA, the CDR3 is TGTGCCAGTAGTACCTACCCCAGGGGGCGCGAGGGCTACACCTTC.

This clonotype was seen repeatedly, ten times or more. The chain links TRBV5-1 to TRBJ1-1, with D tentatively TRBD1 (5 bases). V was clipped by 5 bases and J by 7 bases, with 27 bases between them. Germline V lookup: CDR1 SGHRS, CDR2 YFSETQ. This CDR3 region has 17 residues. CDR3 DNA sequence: TGCGCCAGCAGTCTCATAGAGGGGTTATCGATGAACCGTGAAGCTTTCTTT. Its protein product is CASSLIEGLSMNREAFF.

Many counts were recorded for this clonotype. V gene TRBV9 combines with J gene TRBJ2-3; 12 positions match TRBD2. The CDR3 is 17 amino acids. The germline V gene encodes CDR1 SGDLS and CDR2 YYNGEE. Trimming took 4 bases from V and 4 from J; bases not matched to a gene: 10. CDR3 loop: CASSISGLAGPADTQYF. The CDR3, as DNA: TGTGCCAGCAGCATTAGCGGACTAGCGGGACCCGCAGATACGCAGTATTTT.

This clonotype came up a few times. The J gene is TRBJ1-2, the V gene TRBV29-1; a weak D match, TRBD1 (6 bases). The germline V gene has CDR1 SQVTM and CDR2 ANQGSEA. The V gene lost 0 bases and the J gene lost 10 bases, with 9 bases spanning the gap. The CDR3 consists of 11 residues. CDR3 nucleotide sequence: TGCAGCGTTGAAGAGCAGGGGATCTACACCTTC. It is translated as CSVEEQGIYTF.

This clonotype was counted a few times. The CDR3 DNA reads TGTGCCACTGCGGGGGGGCAAGAGACCCAGTACTTC. Protein sequence: CATAGGQETQYF. The chain carries TRBV7-8 and TRBJ2-5; 9 nucleotides agree with TRBD2. Looked up from germline, CDR1 is SGHVS and CDR2 is FQNEAQ. The CDR3 sequence is 12 residues long. V shed 10 bases, J shed 2 bases, and the junction held 2 bases outside the gene matches.

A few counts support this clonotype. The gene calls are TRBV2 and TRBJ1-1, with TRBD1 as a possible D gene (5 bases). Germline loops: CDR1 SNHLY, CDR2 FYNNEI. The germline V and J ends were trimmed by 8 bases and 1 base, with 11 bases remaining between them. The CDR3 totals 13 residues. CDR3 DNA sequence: TGTGCCAGCGGGGGAGAACGGAACACTGAAGCTTTCTTT. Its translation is CASGGERNTEAFF.

DNA for the CDR3: TGTGCCACCAGTGACTGGTCGGCGGGGCAAGCCCAGTACTTC. Translation: CATSDWSAGQAQYF. The chain employs TRBV24-1 and TRBJ2-5; D is perhaps TRBD2 (6 bases). The CDR3 loop spans 14 amino acids. The germline V gene has CDR1 KGHDR and CDR2 SFDVKD. V was trimmed by 4 bases and J by 9 bases, leaving 17 bases between them.

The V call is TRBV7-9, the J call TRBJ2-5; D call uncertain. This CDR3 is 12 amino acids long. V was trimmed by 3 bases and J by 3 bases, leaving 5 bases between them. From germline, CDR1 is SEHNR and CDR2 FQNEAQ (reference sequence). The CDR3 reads CASSFSEETQYF. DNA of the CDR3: TGTGCCAGCAGCTTCTCCGAAGAGACCCAGTACTTC.

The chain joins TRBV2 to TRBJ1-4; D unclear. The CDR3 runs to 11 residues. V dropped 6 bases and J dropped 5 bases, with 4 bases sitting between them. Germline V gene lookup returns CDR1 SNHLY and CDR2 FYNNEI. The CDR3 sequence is CASRANEKLFF. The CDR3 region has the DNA TGTGCCAGCAGGGCCAATGAAAAACTGTTTTTT.

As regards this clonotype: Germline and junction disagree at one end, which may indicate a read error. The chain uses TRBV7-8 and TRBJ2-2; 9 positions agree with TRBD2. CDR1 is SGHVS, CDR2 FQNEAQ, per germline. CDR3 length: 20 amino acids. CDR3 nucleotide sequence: TGTGCCAGCAGCTTAAGCGGCCGGCTAGCGGGGACCACGAACATCGGGGAGCTGTTTTTT. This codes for CASSLSGRLAGTTNIGELFF. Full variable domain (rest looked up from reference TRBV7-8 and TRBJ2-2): GAGVSQSPRYKVAKRGQDVALRCDPISGHVSLFWYQQALGQGPEFLTYFQNEAQLDKSGLPSDRFFAERPEGSVSTLKIQRTQQEDSAVYLCASSLSGRLAGTTNIGELFFGEGSRLTVL.

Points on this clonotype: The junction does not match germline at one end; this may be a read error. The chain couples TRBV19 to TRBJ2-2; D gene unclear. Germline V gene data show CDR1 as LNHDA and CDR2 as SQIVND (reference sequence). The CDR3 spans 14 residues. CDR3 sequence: CASRIGWNTGELFF. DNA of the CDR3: TGTGCCAGTAGAATAGGTTGGAACACCGGGGAGCTGTTTTTT.

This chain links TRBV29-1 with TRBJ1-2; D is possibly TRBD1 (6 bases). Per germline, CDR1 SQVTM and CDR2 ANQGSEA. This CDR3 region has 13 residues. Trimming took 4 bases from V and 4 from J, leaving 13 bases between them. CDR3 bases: TGCAGCGTTGTCCGACAGGACGTCTATGGCTACACCTTC. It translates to CSVVRQDVYGYTF.

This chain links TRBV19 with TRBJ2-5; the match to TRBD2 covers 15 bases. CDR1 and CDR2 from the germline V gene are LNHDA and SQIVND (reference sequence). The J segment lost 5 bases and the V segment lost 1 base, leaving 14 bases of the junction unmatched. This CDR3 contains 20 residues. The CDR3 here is CASSIAGLTGLAGGQETQYF. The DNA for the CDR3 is TGTGCCAGTAGTATAGCAGGTCTGACTGGACTAGCGGGGGGGCAGGAGACCCAGTACTTC.

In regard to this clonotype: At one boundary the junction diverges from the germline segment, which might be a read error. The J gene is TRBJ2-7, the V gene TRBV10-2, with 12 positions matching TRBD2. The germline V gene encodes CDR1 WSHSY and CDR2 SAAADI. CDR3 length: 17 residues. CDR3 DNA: TGCGCCGGCAGTGAGAGTCTAGCGGGAGGGCCTAAGTACGAGCAGTACTTC. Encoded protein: CAGSESLAGGPKYEQYF.